This T cell receptor (beta chain) was captured by sequencing in a study of long-term antiretroviral therapy in people with HIV. Cryopreserved PBMC numbered about 0.85-10 million per sample before DNA extraction. Germline trimming cut 3 bases from V and 1 base from J; bases unmatched to any gene: 6. The germline V gene has CDR1 LNHDA and CDR2 SQIVND (reference sequence). This CDR3 has 17 amino acids. The libraries were made with immunoSEQ v3.0 at survey level. Some clones are missing from TCRdb's copy, which holds only in-frame ones; the method was immunoSEQ multiplex PCR. The repertoire consists of tens of thousands of clones, with about 90% occurring once and the leading ten covering 0.9% to 1.2%.

This receptor was taken from a man aged 50 or older with HIV. The chain uses TRBV19 and TRBJ1-5; 10 bases are shared with TRBD1. Source: unsorted PBMCs, taken 2 years after starting antiretroviral therapy. CDR3 nucleotides: TGTGCCAGTAGTATTCGGACAGGGGGTGGGAGCAATCAGCCCCAGCATTTT. The encoded protein is CASSIRTGGGSNQPQHF.